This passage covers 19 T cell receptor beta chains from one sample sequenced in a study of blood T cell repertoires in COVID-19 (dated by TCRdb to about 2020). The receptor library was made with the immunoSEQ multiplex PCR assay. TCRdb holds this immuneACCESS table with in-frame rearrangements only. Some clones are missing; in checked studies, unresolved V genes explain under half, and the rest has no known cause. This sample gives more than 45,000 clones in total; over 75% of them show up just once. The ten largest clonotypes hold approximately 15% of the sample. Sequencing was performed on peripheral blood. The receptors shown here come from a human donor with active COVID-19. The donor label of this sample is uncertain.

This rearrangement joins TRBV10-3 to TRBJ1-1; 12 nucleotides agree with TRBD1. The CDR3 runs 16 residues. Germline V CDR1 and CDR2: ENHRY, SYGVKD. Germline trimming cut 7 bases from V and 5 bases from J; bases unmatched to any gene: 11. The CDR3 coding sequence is TGTGCCATCAAGACCGGGACAGGGGGCGCTGGAACTGAAGCTTTCTTT. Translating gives CAIKTGTGGAGTEAFF.

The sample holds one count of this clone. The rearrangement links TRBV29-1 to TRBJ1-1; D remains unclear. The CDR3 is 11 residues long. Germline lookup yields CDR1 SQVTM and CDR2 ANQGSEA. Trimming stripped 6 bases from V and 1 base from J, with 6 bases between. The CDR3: CSVGENTEAFF. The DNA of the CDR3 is TGCAGCGTCGGGGAGAACACTGAAGCTTTCTTT.

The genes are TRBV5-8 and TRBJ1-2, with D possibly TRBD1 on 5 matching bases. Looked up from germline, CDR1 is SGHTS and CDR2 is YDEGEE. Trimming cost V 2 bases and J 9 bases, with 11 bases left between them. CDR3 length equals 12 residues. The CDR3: CASSFAPGSYTF. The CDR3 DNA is TGTGCCAGCAGCTTTGCGCCAGGGAGCTACACCTTC.

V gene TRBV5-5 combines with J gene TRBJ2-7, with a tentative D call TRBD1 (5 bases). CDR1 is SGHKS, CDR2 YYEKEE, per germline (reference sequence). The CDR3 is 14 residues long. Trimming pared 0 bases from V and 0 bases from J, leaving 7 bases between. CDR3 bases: TGTGCCAGCAGCTTGGGCAGGGCCTCCTACGAGCAGTACTTC. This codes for CASSLGRASYEQYF.

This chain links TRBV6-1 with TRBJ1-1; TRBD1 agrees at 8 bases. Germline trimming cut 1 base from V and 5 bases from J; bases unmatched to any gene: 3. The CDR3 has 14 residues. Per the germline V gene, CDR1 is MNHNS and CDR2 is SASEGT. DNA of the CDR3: TGTGCCAGCAGTGAAGGGACAGGGTTAACTGAAGCTTTCTTT. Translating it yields CASSEGTGLTEAFF.

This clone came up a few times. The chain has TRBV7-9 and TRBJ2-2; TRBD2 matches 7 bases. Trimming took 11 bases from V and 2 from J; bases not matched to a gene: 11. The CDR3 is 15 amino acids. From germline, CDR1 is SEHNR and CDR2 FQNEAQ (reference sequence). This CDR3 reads CAGKTRLANTGELFF. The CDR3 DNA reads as TGTGCCGGGAAAACGCGACTAGCAAACACCGGGGAGCTGTTTTTT.

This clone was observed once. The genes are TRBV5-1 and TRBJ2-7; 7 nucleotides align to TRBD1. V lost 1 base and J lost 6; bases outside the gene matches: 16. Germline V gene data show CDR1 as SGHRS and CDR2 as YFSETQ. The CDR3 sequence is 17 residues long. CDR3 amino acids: CASSLPDPTGIASEQYF. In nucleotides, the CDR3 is TGCGCCAGCAGCTTGCCAGACCCGACAGGGATCGCATCCGAGCAGTACTTC.

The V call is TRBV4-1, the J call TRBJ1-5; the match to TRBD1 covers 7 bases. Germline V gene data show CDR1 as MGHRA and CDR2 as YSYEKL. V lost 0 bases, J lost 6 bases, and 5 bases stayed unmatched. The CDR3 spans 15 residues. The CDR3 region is CASSQDSQGGQPQHF. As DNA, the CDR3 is TGCGCCAGCAGCCAAGACTCGCAGGGGGGTCAGCCCCAGCATTTT.

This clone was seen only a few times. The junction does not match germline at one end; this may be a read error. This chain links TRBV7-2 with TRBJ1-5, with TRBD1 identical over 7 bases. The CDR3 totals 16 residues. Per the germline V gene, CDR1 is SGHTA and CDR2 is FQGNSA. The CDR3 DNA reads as TGTGCCAGCAGTTTAGTCCAGGGCAGGGGGTACCAGCCCCAGCATTTT. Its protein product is CASSLVQGRGYQPQHF.

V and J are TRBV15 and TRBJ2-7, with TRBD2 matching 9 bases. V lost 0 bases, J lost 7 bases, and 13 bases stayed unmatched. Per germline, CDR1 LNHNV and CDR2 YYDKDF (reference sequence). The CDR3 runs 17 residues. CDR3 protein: CATSRDTASGVLGEQYF. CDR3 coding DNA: TGTGCCACCAGCAGAGATACCGCTAGCGGGGTTCTTGGGGAGCAGTACTTC.

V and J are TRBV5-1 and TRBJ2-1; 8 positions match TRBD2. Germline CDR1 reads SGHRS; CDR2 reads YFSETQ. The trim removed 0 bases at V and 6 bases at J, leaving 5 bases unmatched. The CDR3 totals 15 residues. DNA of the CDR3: TGCGCCAGCAGCTTGGACGGGGGGGATTTCAATGAGCAGTTCTTC. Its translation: CASSLDGGDFNEQFF.

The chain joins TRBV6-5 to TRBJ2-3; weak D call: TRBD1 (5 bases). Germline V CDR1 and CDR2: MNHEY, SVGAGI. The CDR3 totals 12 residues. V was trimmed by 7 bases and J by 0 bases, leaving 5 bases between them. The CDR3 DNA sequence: TGTGCCAGCACAGGGAGCACAGATACGCAGTATTTT. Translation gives CASTGSTDTQYF.

CDR3 in DNA: TGTGCCAGCTCACCACGCAGGGGTGACGAGCAGTACTTC. Its protein is CASSPRRGDEQYF. The chain employs TRBV18 and TRBJ2-7; maybe TRBD1 (6 bases). V was pared by 1 base and J by 5 bases, with 9 bases between. The CDR3 totals 13 residues. CDR1 is KGHSH, CDR2 LQKENI, per germline.

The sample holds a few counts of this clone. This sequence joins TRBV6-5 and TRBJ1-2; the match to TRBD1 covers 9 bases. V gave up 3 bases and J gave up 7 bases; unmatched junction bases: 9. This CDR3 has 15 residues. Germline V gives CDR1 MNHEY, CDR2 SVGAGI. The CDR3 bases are TGTGCCAGCAGTTATTCGGGACAGGGCATAGGTGGCTACACCTTC. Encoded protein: CASSYSGQGIGGYTF.

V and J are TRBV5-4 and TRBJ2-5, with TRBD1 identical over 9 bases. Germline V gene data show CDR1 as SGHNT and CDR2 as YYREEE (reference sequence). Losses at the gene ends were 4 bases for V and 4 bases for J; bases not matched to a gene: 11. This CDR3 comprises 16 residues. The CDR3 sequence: CASSGGPGTGIETQYF. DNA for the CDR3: TGTGCCAGCAGCGGGGGGCCCGGGACAGGGATAGAGACCCAGTACTTC.

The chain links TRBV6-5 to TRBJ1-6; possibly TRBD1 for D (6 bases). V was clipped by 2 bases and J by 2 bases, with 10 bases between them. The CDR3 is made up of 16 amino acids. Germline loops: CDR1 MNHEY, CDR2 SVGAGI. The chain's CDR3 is CASSYDRTTYNSPLHF. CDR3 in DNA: TGTGCCAGCAGTTACGACAGGACGACCTATAATTCACCCCTCCACTTT.

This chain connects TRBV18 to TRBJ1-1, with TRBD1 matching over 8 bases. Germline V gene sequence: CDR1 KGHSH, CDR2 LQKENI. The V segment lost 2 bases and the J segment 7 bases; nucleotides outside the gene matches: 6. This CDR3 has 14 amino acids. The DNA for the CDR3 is TGTGCCAGCTCACCAAGGGGACAGGCGGATGAAGCTTTCTTT. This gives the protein CASSPRGQADEAFF.

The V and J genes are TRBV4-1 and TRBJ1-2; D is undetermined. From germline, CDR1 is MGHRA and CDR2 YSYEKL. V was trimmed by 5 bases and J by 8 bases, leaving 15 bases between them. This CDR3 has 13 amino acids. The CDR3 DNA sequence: TGCGCCAGCAGCGACAAAACCCGGTCGGGCTACACCTTC. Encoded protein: CASSDKTRSGYTF.

The CDR3 reads CASSLDQGRYGANEQFF. The DNA for the CDR3 is TGTGCCAGCAGCTTAGATCAGGGGCGATACGGGGCCAATGAGCAGTTCTTC. This chain links TRBV11-3 with TRBJ2-1, with D perhaps matching TRBD1 (6 bases). Trimming stripped 0 bases from V and 6 bases from J, with 18 bases between. CDR3 size: 17 residues. Germline lookup yields CDR1 SGHNT and CDR2 YENEEA.